The 23 T cell receptor beta chains reported below all come from one sample, sequenced in a study of blood T cells in healthy people across ages. Then a second PCR, running roughly 6 to 11 cycles, was carried out with a sample-barcoded 5' primer and a J-beta primer mix. Using its own MiXCR run on the 5' RACE reads, TCRdb lists one record per CDR3 protein. The sample contains roughly 1.9 million distinct CDR3 sequences, about 39% of which appear only once. The sequenced sample was blood. The receptors come from a human donor in good health.

V is TRBV6-2 or TRBV6-3 and J is TRBJ2-7; D tentatively fits TRBD1 or TRBD2 (5 bases each). Germline V CDR1 and CDR2: MNHEY, SVGEGT. The CDR3 totals 13 residues. V lost 5 bases and J lost 6, with 14 bases in between. The CDR3 nucleotides read TGTGCCAGCAGTCCTTGGACGGGGACCGAGCAGTACTTC. It specifies CASSPWTGTEQYF.

The chain uses TRBV6-2 or TRBV6-3 and TRBJ2-1; TRBD2 agrees at 7 bases. Germline-derived CDR1 and CDR2 are MNHEY and SVGEGT. The CDR3 extends over 13 amino acids. With 8 bases clipped from V and 4 bases from J, the junction kept 5 bases outside the gene matches. As DNA, the CDR3 is TGTGCCAGCGGACTAGTAACTTACAATGAGCAGTTCTTC. It specifies CASGLVTYNEQFF.

This chain links TRBV4-2 with TRBJ1-1; D unclear. The V gene lost 4 bases and the J gene lost 0 bases, with 12 bases spanning the gap. The CDR3 consists of 15 residues. Looked up from germline, CDR1 is LGHNA and CDR2 is YNFKEQ. DNA of the CDR3: TGTGCCAGCAGCCCGCTGGACGGAGTGAACACTGAAGCTTTCTTT. It codes for CASSPLDGVNTEAFF.

The V call is TRBV4-2, the J call TRBJ2-4, with D perhaps TRBD2 (6 bases). The closer fit of TRBJ2-7 to the DNA end suggests the J call may be wrong. Germline-derived CDR1 and CDR2 are LGHNA and YNFKEQ. The CDR3 contains 15 residues. CDR3 residues: CASSQAGPGTYEQYF. The CDR3 coding sequence is TGTGCCAGCAGCCAGGCGGGGCCTGGGACCTACGAGCAGTACTTC.

CDR3 DNA sequence: TGCGCCAGCAGCCAGGCTCCGGGACAGGGACTTGGCTACACCTTC. Encoded protein: CASSQAPGQGLGYTF. V usage is TRBV4-1 and J usage is TRBJ1-2, with 9 bases lining up with TRBD1. CDR1 and CDR2 (germline): MGHRA, YSYEKL. CDR3 length: 15 residues. After removal of 3 bases from V and 7 bases from J, the junction contained 9 bases not matched to a gene.

This clonotype was found a few times. V usage is TRBV4-3 and J usage is TRBJ2-1, with 8 bases matching TRBD2. Germline lookup yields CDR1 LGHNA and CDR2 YSLEER. V was pared by 2 bases and J by 5 bases, with 5 bases of the junction left unmatched. The CDR3 extends over 15 amino acids. DNA for the CDR3: TGCGCCAGCAGCCAAACCTGGACTAGCAACAATGAGCAGTTCTTC. It yields the protein CASSQTWTSNNEQFF.

The V and J genes are TRBV4-1 and TRBJ1-5; D possibly corresponds to TRBD1 (5 bases). V gave up 2 bases and J gave up 4 bases, with 9 bases separating them. Per germline, CDR1 MGHRA and CDR2 YSYEKL. This CDR3 is built from 14 residues. The CDR3 sequence is CASSQLTANQPQHF. The DNA of the CDR3 is TGCGCCAGCAGCCAATTGACAGCTAATCAGCCCCAGCATTTT.

This clonotype has only a few counts. J is TRBJ2-3 and V is TRBV20-1, with a weak D call TRBD2 (6 bases). Trimming left V 2 bases short and J 1 base short, with 19 bases between. This CDR3 spans 17 amino acids. Germline values: CDR1 DFQATT, CDR2 SNEGSKA (reference sequence). Here the CDR3 DNA reads TGCAGTGCTAGACGAACTGCGGGGACGAGGGGCACAGATACGCAGTATTTT. Translated: CSARRTAGTRGTDTQYF.

The chain joins TRBV12-5 to TRBJ2-5; D is ambiguous. Trimming took off 7 bases at V and 2 bases at J, with 14 bases between the two ends. Germline V gives CDR1 LGHNT, CDR2 FRNRAP. The CDR3 is 14 amino acids. The CDR3: CASAPVNTQETQYF. As DNA, the CDR3 is TGTGCTAGTGCCCCCGTGAACACGCAAGAGACCCAGTACTTC.

On this clonotype itself: This clone may be a read error of a much larger clone one base away. This chain uses TRBV5-1 with TRBJ2-4; 8 nucleotides align to TRBD2. The CDR3 totals 16 residues. The germline gives CDR1 SGHRS, CDR2 YFSETQ. Here the CDR3 reads CASSSRGGLAKNIQHF. In DNA form, the CDR3 reads TGCGCCAGCAGCTCCCGGGGGGGTTTGGCCAAAAACATTCAGCACTTC.

The chain couples TRBV7-9 to TRBJ2-7; 7 bases map to TRBD2. CDR1 SEHNR and CDR2 FQNEAQ come from the germline V gene (reference sequence). V shed 10 bases and J 2 bases; nucleotides not matched to a gene: 8. The CDR3 contains 13 residues. The CDR3 is CATSTGGTYEQYF. CDR3 coding DNA: TGTGCCACTTCAACGGGAGGAACCTACGAGCAGTACTTC.

In its sample, this clonotype was seen many times. The chain has TRBV29-1 and TRBJ2-5; perhaps TRBD1 as D (5 bases). Trimming stripped 2 bases from V and 4 bases from J, with 11 bases between. The CDR3 sequence is 13 residues long. CDR1 is SQVTM and CDR2 is ANQGSEA in the germline V gene. The CDR3 reads CSVESQGGETQYF. Written as DNA, the CDR3 is TGCAGCGTTGAAAGTCAGGGTGGAGAGACCCAGTACTTC.

This clonotype was counted between two and nine times. The J gene is TRBJ1-1, the V gene TRBV6-1; 7 nucleotides agree with TRBD1. The ends lost 6 bases at V and 2 bases at J; junction bases unmatched: 9. The CDR3 covers 15 residues. CDR1 MNHNS and CDR2 SASEGT come from the germline V gene. CDR3 bases: TGTGCCAGCAGAGAGACAGGGCTTCTTAACACTGAAGCTTTCTTT. This codes for CASRETGLLNTEAFF.

The V gene is TRBV11-2, the J gene TRBJ2-4; perhaps TRBD2 as D (6 bases). CDR1 is SGHAT, CDR2 FQNNGV, per germline. Trimming took 5 bases from V and 13 from J, leaving 27 bases between them. This CDR3 has 16 amino acids. This CDR3 is CASSILGLILFNEQYF. The CDR3 nucleotides are TGTGCCAGCAGCATCCTCGGACTAATCTTGTTCAATGAGCAGTACTTC.

Worth noting for this clonotype: One junction end disagrees with the germline gene, perhaps due to a read error. The chain employs TRBV5-1 and TRBJ2-7; no clear D. The CDR3 covers 13 residues. Germline V gene data show CDR1 as SGHRS and CDR2 as YFSETQ. The CDR3 bases are TGCGCCAGCAACTGGAAAGGGTCGGGCGAGCATTACTTC. Encoded protein: CASNWKGSGEHYF.

There are a few counts of this clonotype. This chain links TRBV7-2 with TRBJ2-3, with D perhaps matching TRBD1 (5 bases). CDR3 length equals 13 residues. The germline V gene has CDR1 SGHTA and CDR2 FQGNSA. The V and J ends lost 2 bases and 9 bases respectively, with 12 bases between them. CDR3: CASSLSYRGTQYF. CDR3 nucleotide sequence: TGTGCCAGCAGCTTATCTTATAGGGGAACGCAGTATTTT.

The J gene is TRBJ2-7, the V gene TRBV7-8; TRBD1 might be the D (6 bases). V was shortened by 5 bases and J by 0 bases, with 20 bases between the two germline ends. The CDR3 extends over 17 amino acids. Germline assignment: CDR1 SGHVS and CDR2 FQNEAQ. This CDR3 reads CASSLTRLGGASYEQYF. The CDR3 region has the DNA TGTGCCAGCAGCCTAACCCGGCTTGGGGGCGCCTCCTACGAGCAGTACTTC. The whole variable domain, remainder taken from reference TRBV7-8 and TRBJ2-7, is GAGVSQSPRYKVAKRGQDVALRCDPISGHVSLFWYQQALGQGPEFLTYFQNEAQLDKSGLPSDRFFAERPEGSVSTLKIQRTQQEDSAVYLCASSLTRLGGASYEQYFGPGTRLTVT.

A remark on this clonotype: The junction departs from germline at one end; a sequencing error may be responsible. The chain couples TRBV6-2 or TRBV6-3 to TRBJ1-2; D ambiguous. The CDR3 contains 14 residues. CDR1 MNHEY and CDR2 SVGEGT come from the germline V gene. The CDR3 reads CANSPPTTLYGYTF. The CDR3 bases are TGTGCCAACAGTCCACCTACCACACTCTATGGCTACACCTTC.

As regards this clonotype: At one end the junction does not follow the germline gene, possibly because of a read error. V gene TRBV4-2 combines with J gene TRBJ1-1, with D tentatively TRBD1 (6 bases). The CDR3 is 14 residues long. CDR1 and CDR2 from the germline V gene are LGHNA and YNFKEQ. In nucleotides, the CDR3 is TGTGCCGGCAGCCAAGGGGGTGAAAACACTGAAGCTTTCTTT. This codes for CAGSQGGENTEAFF.

This clonotype was found once. DNA of the CDR3: TGCAGCGTTGAAGTGCAGGGAGAGTACGAGCAGTACGTC. It codes for CSVEVQGEYEQYV. V usage is TRBV29-1 and J usage is TRBJ2-7; either TRBD1 or TRBD2 may fit D (5 bases each). Trimming shortened V by 1 base and J by 4 bases, and 11 bases separated the two germline ends. The CDR3 is made up of 13 amino acids. The germline gives CDR1 SQVTM, CDR2 ANQGSEA.

The chain combines TRBV10-3 with TRBJ2-1; TRBD2 aligns across 10 bases. CDR1 ENHRY and CDR2 SYGVKD come from the germline V gene. The CDR3 consists of 13 residues. V lost 11 bases, J lost 8 bases, and 9 bases stayed unmatched. CDR3 in DNA: TGTGCCCTGGGGGCAGCGGGGGGGCATGAGCAGTTCTTC. Its translation: CALGAAGGHEQFF.

The chain is built from TRBV20-1 and TRBJ1-2, with a tentative D call TRBD1 (5 bases). This CDR3 comprises 13 residues. The ends were cut back, 6 bases at V and 6 bases at J, with 17 bases in the middle. Germline V CDR1 and CDR2: DFQATT, SNEGSKA (reference sequence). The CDR3 is CSAPSGTLHGYTF. The CDR3 nucleotides are TGCAGTGCCCCTTCCGGGACTCTTCATGGCTACACCTTC.

Many counts were recorded for this clonotype. J is TRBJ2-3 and V is TRBV11-2, with D perhaps being TRBD1 or TRBD2 (5 bases each). Trimming took off 6 bases at V and 2 bases at J, with 12 bases between the two ends. The CDR3 contains 14 residues. Germline-derived CDR1 and CDR2 are SGHAT and FQNNGV. CDR3 in amino acids: CASSLRGVTDTQYF. As DNA, the CDR3 is TGTGCCAGCAGTTTAAGGGGAGTCACAGATACGCAGTATTTT.